What follows are 11 T cell receptor beta chains derived from one specimen sequenced in a study of breast tumors, draining lymph nodes, adjacent tissues. One entry per CDR3 protein results from TCRdb running MiXCR on the multiplex PCR reads. This sample has some 38,000 distinct CDR3 sequences; around 35% occur once, and the top ten carry approximately 11%. Input material: breast tumor tissue. All receptors derive from a female donor with breast cancer. Some clones in this sample may be carry-over from other donors' samples.

The chain carries TRBV27 and TRBJ2-1, with D hard to call. Looked up from germline, CDR1 is MNHEY and CDR2 is SMNVEV (reference sequence). This CDR3 is built from 13 residues. Trimming pared 6 bases from V and 6 bases from J, leaving 12 bases between. The DNA of the CDR3 is TGTGCCAGCAGACCGGGTCGGAGCAATGAGCAGTTCTTC. Protein: CASRPGRSNEQFF.

This clonotype was seen only a few times. The V call is TRBV7-9, the J call TRBJ2-5, with D perhaps matching TRBD1 or TRBD2 (5 bases each). The CDR3 is 14 amino acids. The germline CDR1 and CDR2 sequences are SEHNR and FQNEAQ (reference sequence). V dropped 0 bases and J dropped 5 bases, with 10 bases sitting between them. Written as DNA, the CDR3 is TGTGCCAGCAGCTTAGCGGGGGTTCGGGAGACCCAGTACTTC. It codes for CASSLAGVRETQYF.

About this clonotype itself: This may come from a read error, since a much larger clone is one base off. This chain connects TRBV5-4 to TRBJ2-7, with a weak D call TRBD2 (6 bases). CDR1 is SGHNT and CDR2 is YYREEE in the germline V gene (reference sequence). This CDR3 is built from 15 residues. Between the trimmed V and J ends, which lost 2 bases and 4 bases, there was a span of 16 bases. The CDR3 coding sequence is TGTGCCAGCAGCTTCGGGGGACGGGGCCTGTACGAGCAGTACTTC. Protein sequence: CASSFGGRGLYEQYF.

At least ten counts were recorded for this clonotype. The V and J genes are TRBV5-5 and TRBJ2-7, with 8 bases lining up with TRBD1. This CDR3 has 14 residues. V dropped 3 bases and J dropped 2; count of bases not matched to a gene: 4. Germline lookup yields CDR1 SGHKS and CDR2 YYEKEE (reference sequence). The CDR3 DNA is TGTGCCAGCAGCTGGACAGGGCCCCCCTACGAGCAGTACTTC. Its translation is CASSWTGPPYEQYF.

The chain carries TRBV7-8 and TRBJ2-4, with 9 nucleotides matching TRBD1. CDR1 SGHVS and CDR2 FQNEAQ come from the germline V gene. V shed 5 bases and J 0 bases; nucleotides not matched to a gene: 5. The CDR3 is 16 amino acids. CDR3 region: CASSPQGAAAKNIQYF. CDR3 nucleotide sequence: TGTGCCAGCAGCCCACAGGGGGCGGCAGCCAAAAACATTCAGTACTTC.

This clonotype appeared many times. The chain has TRBV29-1 and TRBJ2-7; TRBD1 matches at 9 bases. The junction had 6 bases not matched to a gene; V was cut back by 8 bases and J by 4 bases. The CDR3 is made up of 12 amino acids. Germline-derived CDR1 and CDR2 are SQVTM and ANQGSEA. The chain's CDR3 is CSYRTGVYEQYF. The DNA of the CDR3 is TGCAGCTACAGGACAGGGGTGTACGAGCAGTACTTC.

This clonotype has a count of ten or more. The V and J genes are TRBV30 and TRBJ2-7, with TRBD1 matching 7 bases. The CDR3 sequence is 13 residues long. Germline V CDR1 and CDR2: GTSNPN, SVGIG (reference sequence). Trimming took 8 bases from V and 7 from J; bases not matched to a gene: 14. DNA for the CDR3: TGTGCCGGAGCCTACAGGGGAACTTGGGAGCAGTACTTC. This sequence encodes CAGAYRGTWEQYF.

This clonotype was observed many times. The chain employs TRBV20-1 and TRBJ1-2; the match to TRBD1 covers 9 bases. This CDR3 is 17 amino acids long. With V trimmed by 1 base and J by 4 bases, 13 bases remained unmatched. Germline-derived CDR1 and CDR2 are DFQATT and SNEGSKA (reference sequence). The CDR3 here is CSARGGEGQGIPYGYTF. For the CDR3, the DNA is TGCAGTGCTAGAGGGGGGGAAGGACAGGGGATCCCCTATGGCTACACCTTC.

The V call is TRBV30, the J call TRBJ1-5; possibly TRBD1 for D (5 bases). Germline CDR1 and CDR2: GTSNPN and SVGIG (reference sequence). The CDR3 has 15 amino acids. Trimming removed 0 bases from V and 1 base from J, with 10 bases in between. Here the CDR3 DNA reads TGTGCCTGGAGTGTACTGGGGGGAAGCAATCAGCCCCAGCATTTT. Protein sequence: CAWSVLGGSNQPQHF.

This clonotype was counted many times. This chain joins TRBV5-1 and TRBJ2-5; D might be TRBD1 (6 bases). The V end lost 0 bases, the J end lost 4 bases, and 10 bases lay between the germline ends. The CDR3 is made up of 14 amino acids. Germline V gene sequence: CDR1 SGHRS, CDR2 YFSETQ. CDR3 sequence: CASSLEYRAETQYF. For the CDR3, the DNA is TGCGCCAGCAGCTTGGAGTACAGGGCAGAGACCCAGTACTTC. Complete variable domain (other parts from reference TRBV5-1 and TRBJ2-5): KAGVTQTPRYLIKTRGQQVTLSCSPISGHRSVSWYQQTPGQGLQFLFEYFSETQRNKGNFPGRFSGRQFSNSRSEMNVSTLELGDSALYLCASSLEYRAETQYFGPGTRLLVL.

This clonotype has at least ten counts. The genes are TRBV4-1 and TRBJ2-7, with D perhaps assigned TRBD1 or TRBD2 (6 bases each). This CDR3 contains 15 residues. V shed 2 bases and J shed 2 bases, with 13 bases lying between them. Germline lookup yields CDR1 MGHRA and CDR2 YSYEKL. The CDR3 loop is CASSQSPGGPYEQYF. The CDR3 DNA follows: TGCGCCAGCAGCCAATCCCCCGGGGGCCCCTACGAGCAGTACTTC.